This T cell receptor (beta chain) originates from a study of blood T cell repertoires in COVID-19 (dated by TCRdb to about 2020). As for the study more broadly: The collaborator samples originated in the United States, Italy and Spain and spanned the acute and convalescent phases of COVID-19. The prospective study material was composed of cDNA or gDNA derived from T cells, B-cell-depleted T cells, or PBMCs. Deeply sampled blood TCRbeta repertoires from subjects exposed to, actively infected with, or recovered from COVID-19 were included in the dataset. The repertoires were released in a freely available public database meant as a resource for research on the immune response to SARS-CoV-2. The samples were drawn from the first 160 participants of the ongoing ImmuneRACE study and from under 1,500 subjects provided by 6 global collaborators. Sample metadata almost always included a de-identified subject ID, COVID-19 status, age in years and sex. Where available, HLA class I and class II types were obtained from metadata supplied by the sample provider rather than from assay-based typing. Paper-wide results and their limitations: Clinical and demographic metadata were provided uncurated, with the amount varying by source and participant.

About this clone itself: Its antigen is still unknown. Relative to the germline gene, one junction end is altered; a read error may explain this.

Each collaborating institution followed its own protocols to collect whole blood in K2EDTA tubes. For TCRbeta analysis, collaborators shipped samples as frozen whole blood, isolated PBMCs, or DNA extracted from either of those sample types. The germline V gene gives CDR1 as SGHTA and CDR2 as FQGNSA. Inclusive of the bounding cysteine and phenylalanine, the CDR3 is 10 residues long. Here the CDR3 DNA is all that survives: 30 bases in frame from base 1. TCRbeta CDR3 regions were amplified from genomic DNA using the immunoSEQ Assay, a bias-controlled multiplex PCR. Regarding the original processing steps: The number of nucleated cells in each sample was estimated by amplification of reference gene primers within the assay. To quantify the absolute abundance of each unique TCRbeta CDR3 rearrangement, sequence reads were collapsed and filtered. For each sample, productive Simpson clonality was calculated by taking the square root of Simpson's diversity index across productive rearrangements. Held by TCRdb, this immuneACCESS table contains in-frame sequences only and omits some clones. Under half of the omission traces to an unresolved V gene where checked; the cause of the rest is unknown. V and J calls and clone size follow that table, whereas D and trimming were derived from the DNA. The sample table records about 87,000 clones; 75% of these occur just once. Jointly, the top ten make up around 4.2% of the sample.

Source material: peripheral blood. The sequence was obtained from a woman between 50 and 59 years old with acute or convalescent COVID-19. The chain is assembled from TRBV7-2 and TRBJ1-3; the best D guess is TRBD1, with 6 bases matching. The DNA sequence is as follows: TGTGCCAGCAGTCAAGGCAGGGGACCATTT. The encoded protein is CASSQGRGPF.